This T cell receptor (beta chain) comes out of a study of blood T cells in healthy people across ages. General study results and limits: What prevented conclusive comparison of naive and antigen-experienced cells was that PBMCs were unsorted. Comparison with aged donors showed that long-lived donors had more naive CD4+ cells and higher diversity.

Trimming took 0 bases from V and 8 from J, leaving 11 bases between them. The CDR3 length is 13 residues. Germline CDR1 is GTSNPN and CDR2 is SVGIG (reference sequence). Points on this clonotype: Its antigen is undetermined.

The authors ran a second PCR of roughly 7 to 11 cycles using a sample-barcoded 5' primer and a J-beta primer mix. CDR3-containing paired-end reads numbered at least 2.5 million in each sample. TCRdb independently ran MiXCR on the 5' RACE reads; one entry per CDR3 protein. The sample lists 1.5 million or so distinct CDR3 sequences, 42% occurring once. The chain uses TRBV30 and TRBJ2-1; D call uncertain. The sequencing sample was made of blood. This receptor was obtained from a woman younger than 35 in good health. The CDR3 region has the DNA TGTGCCTGGAGTGTATCCGGGTCCCATGAGCAGTTCTTC. Protein sequence: CAWSVSGSHEQFF. Full variable domain (outside the CDR3, taken from reference TRBV30 and TRBJ2-1): SQTIHQWPATLVQPVGSPLSLECTVEGTSNPNLYWYRQAAGRGLQLLFYSVGIGQISSEVPQNLSASRPQDRQFILSSKKLLLSDSGFYLCAWSVSGSHEQFFGPGTRLTVL.